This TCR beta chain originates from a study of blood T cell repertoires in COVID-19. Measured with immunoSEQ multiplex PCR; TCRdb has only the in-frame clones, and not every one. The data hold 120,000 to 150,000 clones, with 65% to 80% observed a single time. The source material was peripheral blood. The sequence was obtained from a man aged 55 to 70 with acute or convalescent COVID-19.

CDR3 nucleotide sequence: TGTGCCAGCAGGGAGGGACTAGCGGGAGCACGCCACGAGCAGTACTTC. This encodes CASREGLAGARHEQYF. The rearrangement joins TRBV2 to TRBJ2-7; 14 bases fit TRBD2. The V gene's germline CDR1 is SNHLY and CDR2 FYNNEI. CDR3 size: 16 residues. V shed 6 bases, J shed 5 bases, and the junction held 9 bases outside the gene matches.